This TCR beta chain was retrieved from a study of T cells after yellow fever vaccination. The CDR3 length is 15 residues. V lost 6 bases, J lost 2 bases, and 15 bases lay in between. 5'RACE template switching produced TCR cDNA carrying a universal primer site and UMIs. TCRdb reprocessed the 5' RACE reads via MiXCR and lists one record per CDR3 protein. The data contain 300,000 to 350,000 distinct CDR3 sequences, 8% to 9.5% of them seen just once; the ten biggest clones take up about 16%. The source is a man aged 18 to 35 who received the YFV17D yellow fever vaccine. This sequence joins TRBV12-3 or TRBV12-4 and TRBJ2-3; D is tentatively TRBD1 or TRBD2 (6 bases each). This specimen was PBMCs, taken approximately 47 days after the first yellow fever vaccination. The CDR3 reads CASSRRGVNTDTQYF. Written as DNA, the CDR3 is TGTGCCAGCAGCCGGAGGGGGGTGAACACAGATACGCAGTATTTT.